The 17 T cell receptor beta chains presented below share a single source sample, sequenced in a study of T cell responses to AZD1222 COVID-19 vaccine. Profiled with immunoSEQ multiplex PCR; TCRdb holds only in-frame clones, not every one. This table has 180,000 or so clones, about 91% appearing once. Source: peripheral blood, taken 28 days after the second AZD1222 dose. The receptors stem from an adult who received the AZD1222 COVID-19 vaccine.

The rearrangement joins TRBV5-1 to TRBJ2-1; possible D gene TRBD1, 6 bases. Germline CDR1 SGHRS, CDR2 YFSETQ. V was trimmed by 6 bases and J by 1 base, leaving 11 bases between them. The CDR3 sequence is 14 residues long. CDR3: CASIGGPSYNEQFF. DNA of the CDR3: TGCGCCAGCATAGGGGGTCCATCCTACAATGAGCAGTTCTTC.

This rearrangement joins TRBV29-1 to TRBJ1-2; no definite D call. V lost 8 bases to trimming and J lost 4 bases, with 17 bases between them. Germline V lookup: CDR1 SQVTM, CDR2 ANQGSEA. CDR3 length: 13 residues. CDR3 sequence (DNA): TGCAGCTCCTCAGCGGGCAGCGTCTATGGCTACACCTTC. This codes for CSSSAGSVYGYTF.

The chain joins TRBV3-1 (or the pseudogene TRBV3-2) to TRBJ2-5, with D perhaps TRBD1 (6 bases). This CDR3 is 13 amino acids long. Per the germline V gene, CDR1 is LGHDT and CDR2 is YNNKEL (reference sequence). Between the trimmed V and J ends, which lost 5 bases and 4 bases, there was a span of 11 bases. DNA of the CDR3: TGTGCCAGCAGCACAAGGGGGATAGAGACCCAGTACTTC. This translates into CASSTRGIETQYF.

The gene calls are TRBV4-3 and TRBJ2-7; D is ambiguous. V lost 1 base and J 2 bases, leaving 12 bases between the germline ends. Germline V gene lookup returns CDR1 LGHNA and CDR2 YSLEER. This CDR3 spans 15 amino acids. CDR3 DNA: TGCGCCAGCAGCCAAGTCATCGCAGCAACCTACGAGCAGTACTTC. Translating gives CASSQVIAATYEQYF.

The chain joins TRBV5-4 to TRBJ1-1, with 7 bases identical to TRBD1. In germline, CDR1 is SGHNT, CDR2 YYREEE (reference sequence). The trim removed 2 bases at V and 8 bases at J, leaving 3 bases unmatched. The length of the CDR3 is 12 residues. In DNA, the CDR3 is TGTGCCAGCAGCTTTCGCAGGGGGGAAGCTTTCTTT. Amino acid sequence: CASSFRRGEAFF.

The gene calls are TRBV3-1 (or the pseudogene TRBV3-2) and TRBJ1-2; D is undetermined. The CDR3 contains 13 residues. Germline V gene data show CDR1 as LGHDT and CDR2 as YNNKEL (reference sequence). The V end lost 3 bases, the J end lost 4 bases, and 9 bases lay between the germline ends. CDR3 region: CASSHPGGYGYTF. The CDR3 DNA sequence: TGTGCCAGCAGCCATCCGGGAGGCTATGGCTACACCTTC.

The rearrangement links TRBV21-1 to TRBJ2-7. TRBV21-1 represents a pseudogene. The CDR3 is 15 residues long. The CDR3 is CASSKKGGGPYEQYF. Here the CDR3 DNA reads TGTGCCAGCAGCAAAAAGGGAGGGGGCCCCTACGAGCAGTACTTC.

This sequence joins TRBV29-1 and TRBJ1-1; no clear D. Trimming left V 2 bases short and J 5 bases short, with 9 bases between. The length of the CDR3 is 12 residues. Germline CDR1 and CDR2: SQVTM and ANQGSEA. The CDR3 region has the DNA TGCAGCGTTGAACGGCGAGGGACTGAAGCTTTCTTT. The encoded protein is CSVERRGTEAFF.

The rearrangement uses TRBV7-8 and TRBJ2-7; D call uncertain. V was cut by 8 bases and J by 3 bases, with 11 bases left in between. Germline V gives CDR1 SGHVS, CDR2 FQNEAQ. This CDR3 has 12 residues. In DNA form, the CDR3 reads TGTGCCAGCGGCGAGTACGGCTACGAGCAGTACTTC. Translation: CASGEYGYEQYF.

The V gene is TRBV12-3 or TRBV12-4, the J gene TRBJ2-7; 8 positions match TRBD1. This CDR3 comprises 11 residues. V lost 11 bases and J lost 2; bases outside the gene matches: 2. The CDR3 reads CARDRPYEQYF. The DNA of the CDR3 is TGTGCCCGGGACAGGCCCTACGAGCAGTACTTC.

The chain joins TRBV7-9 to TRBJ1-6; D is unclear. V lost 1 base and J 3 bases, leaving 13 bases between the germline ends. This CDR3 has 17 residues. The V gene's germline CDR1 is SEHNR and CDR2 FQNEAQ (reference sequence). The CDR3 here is CASSLDPWANYNSPLHF. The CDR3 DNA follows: TGTGCCAGCAGCTTAGACCCTTGGGCGAACTATAATTCACCCCTCCACTTT.

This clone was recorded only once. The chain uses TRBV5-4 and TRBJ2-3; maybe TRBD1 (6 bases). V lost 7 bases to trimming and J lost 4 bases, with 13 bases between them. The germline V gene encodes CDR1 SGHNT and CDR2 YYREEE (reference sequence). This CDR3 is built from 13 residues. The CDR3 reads CASSRDNSDTQYF. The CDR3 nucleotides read TGTGCCAGCTCCCGGGACAACTCAGATACGCAGTATTTT.

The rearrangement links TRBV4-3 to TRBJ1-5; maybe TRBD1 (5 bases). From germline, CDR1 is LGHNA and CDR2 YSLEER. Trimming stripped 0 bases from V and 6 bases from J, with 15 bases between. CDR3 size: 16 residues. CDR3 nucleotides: TGCGCCAGCAGCCAAGACCGGGGCGACCCCAGTCAGCCCCAGCATTTT. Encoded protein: CASSQDRGDPSQPQHF.

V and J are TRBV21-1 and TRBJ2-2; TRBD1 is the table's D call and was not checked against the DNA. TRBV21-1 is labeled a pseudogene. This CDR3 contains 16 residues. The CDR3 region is CASSARPDTNTGELFF. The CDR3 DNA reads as TGTGCCAGCAGCGCGAGGCCGGACACGAACACCGGGGAGCTGTTTTTT.

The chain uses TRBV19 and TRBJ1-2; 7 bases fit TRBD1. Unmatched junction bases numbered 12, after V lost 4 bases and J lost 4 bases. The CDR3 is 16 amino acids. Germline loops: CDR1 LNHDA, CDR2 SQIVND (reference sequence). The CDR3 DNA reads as TGTGCCAGTAGTAATAGAGGGGGCGCAGCTATCTATGGCTACACCTTC. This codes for CASSNRGGAAIYGYTF.

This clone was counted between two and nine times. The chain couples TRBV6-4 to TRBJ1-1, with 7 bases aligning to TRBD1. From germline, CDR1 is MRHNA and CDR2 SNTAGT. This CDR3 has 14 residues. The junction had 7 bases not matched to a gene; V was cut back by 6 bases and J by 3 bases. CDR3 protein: CASRAQGWDTEAFF. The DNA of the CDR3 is TGTGCCAGCAGAGCACAGGGGTGGGACACTGAAGCTTTCTTT.

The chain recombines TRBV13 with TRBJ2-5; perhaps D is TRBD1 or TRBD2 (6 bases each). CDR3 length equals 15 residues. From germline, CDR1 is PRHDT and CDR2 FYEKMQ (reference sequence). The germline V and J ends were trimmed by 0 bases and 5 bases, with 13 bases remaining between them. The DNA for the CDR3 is TGTGCCAGCAGCTTAGGCCCAGGGGCGGGGGAGACCCAGTACTTC. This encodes CASSLGPGAGETQYF.